The 25 T cell receptor beta chains below all came from one sample that was sequenced in a study of PD-1 blockade in mismatch repair-deficient tumors. Method: immunoSEQ multiplex PCR; TCRdb's copy keeps in-frame clones and lacks some. The sample carries around 100,000 clones, 70% to 85% recorded once. The sample in question was peripheral blood, obtained approximately 8 months after starting pembrolizumab. The origin of the receptors is an adult with mismatch repair-deficient cancer.

V gene TRBV10-2 combines with J gene TRBJ1-1; D gene ambiguous. The CDR3 has 14 residues. Germline CDR1 reads WSHSY; CDR2 reads SAAADI. The V and J ends lost 4 bases and 3 bases respectively, with 12 bases between them. In DNA form, the CDR3 reads TGCGCCAGCAGTGTTTCAAGGTTGGACACTGAAGCTTTCTTT. Translating it yields CASSVSRLDTEAFF.

The chain is built from TRBV7-6 and TRBJ2-2; D gene uncertain. Germline CDR1 reads SGHVS; CDR2 reads FNYEAQ. V lost 1 base, J lost 1 base, and 7 bases lay in between. The CDR3 sequence is 15 residues long. The CDR3 coding sequence is TGTGCCAGCAGCTTAGGGCGGAAGAACACCGGGGAGCTGTTTTTT. Its protein is CASSLGRKNTGELFF.

The chain couples TRBV5-5 to TRBJ2-7, with D uncertain. Trimming took off 0 bases at V and 0 bases at J, with 7 bases between the two ends. Germline CDR1 SGHKS, CDR2 YYEKEE (reference sequence). The CDR3 length is 14 residues. The CDR3 region is CASSLATLSYEQYF. CDR3 bases: TGTGCCAGCAGCTTGGCGACACTCTCCTACGAGCAGTACTTC.

This rearrangement joins TRBV29-1 to TRBJ2-4, with TRBD1 matching over 9 bases. The germline CDR1 and CDR2 sequences are SQVTM and ANQGSEA. With V trimmed by 4 bases and J by 7 bases, 14 bases remained unmatched. This CDR3 spans 16 amino acids. CDR3 nucleotides: TGCAGCGTTGTCGCTGTCCCGCGGACAGGGGTTAACATTCAGTACTTC. Translated: CSVVAVPRTGVNIQYF.

The V call is TRBV12-5, the J call TRBJ1-3; D remains unclear. There are 17 residues in the CDR3. Germline CDR1 is LGHNT and CDR2 is FRNRAP. Trimming stripped 0 bases from V and 5 bases from J, with 17 bases between. CDR3 bases: TGTGCTAGTGGTTTGGTACCGGGAACCCCCGGCCGAAACACCATATATTTT. The encoded protein is CASGLVPGTPGRNTIYF.

CDR3 coding DNA: TGTGCCTGGAGGGAGGCAGGGGAAGCTTTCTTT. It yields the protein CAWREAGEAFF. The rearrangement uses TRBV30 and TRBJ1-1, with D possibly TRBD1 on 5 matching bases. Germline CDR1 GTSNPN, CDR2 SVGIG (reference sequence). The CDR3 extends over 11 amino acids. V was trimmed by 3 bases and J by 8 bases, leaving 10 bases between them.

The J gene is TRBJ1-2, the V gene TRBV6-1, with D perhaps matching TRBD1 (5 bases). The V gene lost 6 bases and the J gene lost 5 bases, with 16 bases spanning the gap. The CDR3 has 14 amino acids. Per the germline V gene, CDR1 is MNHNS and CDR2 is SASEGT. The CDR3 loop reads CASRAGYDQYGYTF. Here the CDR3 DNA reads TGTGCCAGCAGGGCAGGGTATGACCAATATGGCTACACCTTC.

The chain carries TRBV19 and TRBJ2-1; D is possibly TRBD2 (5 bases). CDR1 and CDR2 from the germline V gene are LNHDA and SQIVND (reference sequence). CDR3 length: 14 amino acids. The V and J ends lost 7 bases and 7 bases respectively, with 17 bases between them. The CDR3 DNA follows: TGTGCCAGTACCTTCTCCCGGGATGGGAATGAGCAGTTCTTC. Residues: CASTFSRDGNEQFF.

This chain uses TRBV9 with TRBJ2-5, with a possible D match to TRBD2 (6 bases). Per germline, CDR1 SGDLS and CDR2 YYNGEE. Trimming shortened V by 1 base and J by 5 bases, and 12 bases separated the two germline ends. The CDR3 sequence is 14 residues long. In DNA, the CDR3 is TGTGCCAGCAGCGTATGGGAGGTCGGGGAGACCCAGTACTTC. Translation: CASSVWEVGETQYF.

This clone was recorded once. The chain employs TRBV7-9 and TRBJ2-1, with 14 bases identical to TRBD2. The CDR3 runs to 16 residues. V shed 1 base, J shed 8 bases, and the junction held 4 bases outside the gene matches. Germline V CDR1 and CDR2: SEHNR, FQNEAQ (reference sequence). CDR3 nucleotides: TGTGCCAGCAGCTTAGTGACTAGCGGGAGGGCCGATGAGCAGTTCTTC. Protein sequence: CASSLVTSGRADEQFF.

The gene calls are TRBV7-3 and TRBJ2-5; possibly TRBD1 or TRBD2 for D (5 bases each). Trimming left V 3 bases short and J 5 bases short, with 10 bases between. This CDR3 contains 13 residues. Germline V CDR1 and CDR2: SGHTA, FQGTGA. The chain's CDR3 is CASSLYWGETQYF. In DNA form, the CDR3 reads TGTGCCAGCAGCTTGTATTGGGGGGAGACCCAGTACTTC.

V is TRBV14 and J is TRBJ1-4; 7 bases match TRBD1. V lost 1 base and J lost 3; bases outside the gene matches: 8. Germline values: CDR1 SGHDN, CDR2 FVKESK. This CDR3 is 17 amino acids long. The CDR3, as DNA: TGTGCCAGCAGCCAAGGCCCCTGGGGACAGTCTAATGAAAAACTGTTTTTT. Its translation is CASSQGPWGQSNEKLFF.

The CDR3 reads CATSRVPVAGDQVLGEQYF. CDR3 nucleotide sequence: TGTGCCACCAGCAGAGTACCCGTAGCGGGAGACCAGGTCTTAGGCGAGCAGTACTTC. V gene TRBV15 combines with J gene TRBJ2-7, with 9 bases fitting TRBD2. The CDR3 extends over 19 amino acids. With V trimmed by 1 base and J by 6 bases, 19 bases remained unmatched. Germline V gives CDR1 LNHNV, CDR2 YYDKDF (reference sequence).

This clone is a singleton in its sample. The chain uses TRBV5-6 and TRBJ2-7; D not resolved. This CDR3 spans 14 amino acids. V lost 0 bases, J lost 3 bases, and 10 bases lay in between. The germline V gene has CDR1 SGHDT and CDR2 YYEEEE. The CDR3 DNA is TGTGCCAGCAGCTTGGGGGCACTACACTACGAGCAGTACTTC. Translated, it gives CASSLGALHYEQYF.

The CDR3 is CASSLGGYSTDTQYF. The CDR3 region has the DNA TGTGCCAGCAGTTTGGGCGGGTACAGCACAGATACGCAGTATTTT. This chain uses TRBV28 with TRBJ2-3; D may be TRBD2 (5 bases). This CDR3 has 15 residues. The germline V gene has CDR1 MDHEN and CDR2 SYDVKM. Trimming pared 3 bases from V and 0 bases from J, leaving 10 bases between.

This clone has a single count. The chain uses TRBV30 and TRBJ2-7; TRBD2 matches 8 bases. The CDR3 has 16 residues. Germline CDR1 and CDR2: GTSNPN and SVGIG (reference sequence). With V trimmed by 6 bases and J by 6 bases, 19 bases remained unmatched. The chain's CDR3 is CACTPPQREGFSEQYF. For the CDR3, the DNA is TGTGCCTGTACCCCCCCCCAACGGGAGGGATTTAGCGAGCAGTACTTC.

The CDR3 nucleotides are TGTGCCAGCAGCTCCGGCGGGACAGGGGCTTTTGACATTCAGTACTTC. Amino acid sequence: CASSSGGTGAFDIQYF. The V and J genes are TRBV5-5 and TRBJ2-4, with 10 bases matching TRBD1. Germline CDR1 is SGHKS and CDR2 is YYEKEE (reference sequence). With V trimmed by 3 bases and J by 8 bases, 11 bases remained unmatched. The CDR3 extends over 16 amino acids.

V gene TRBV30 combines with J gene TRBJ2-3; 12 bases are shared with TRBD2. J lost 15 bases, V lost 1 base, and 8 bases had no gene match. Germline V lookup: CDR1 GTSNPN, CDR2 SVGIG (reference sequence). The CDR3 covers 13 residues. CDR3 nucleotides: TGTGCCTGGAGTGGGACTAGCGGGACTATAGACTATTTT. It encodes CAWSGTSGTIDYF.

Here the CDR3 reads CASSRDGPTTHYEQYF. CDR3 in DNA: TGTGCCAGCTCACGGGACGGCCCGACAACCCACTACGAGCAGTACTTC. The chain uses TRBV18 and TRBJ2-7; D may match TRBD1 or TRBD2 (5 bases each). Between the trimmed V and J ends, which lost 4 bases and 3 bases, there was a span of 19 bases. Germline CDR1 is KGHSH and CDR2 is LQKENI. The CDR3 consists of 16 residues.

The V gene is TRBV7-9, the J gene TRBJ1-1, with D tentatively TRBD1 (5 bases). V shed 3 bases and J shed 1 base, with 9 bases lying between them. CDR1 and CDR2 (germline): SEHNR, FQNEAQ (reference sequence). CDR3 size: 14 residues. DNA for the CDR3: TGTGCCAGCAGCTTTGGGGGAAGGAACACTGAAGCTTTCTTT. It encodes CASSFGGRNTEAFF.

A word on this clone: The junction and the germline gene differ at one end; a read error may be behind it. The chain employs TRBV4-2 and TRBJ2-3; no clear D. Germline V CDR1 and CDR2: LGHNA, YNFKEQ. The CDR3 consists of 14 residues. Here the CDR3 reads CASSPTLYTVTQYF. CDR3 in DNA: TGTGCCAGCAGCCCAACACTCTACACAGTTACGCAGTATTTT.

This chain connects TRBV10-3 to TRBJ2-1; 9 nucleotides agree with TRBD2. The J segment lost 10 bases and the V segment lost 3 bases, leaving 4 bases of the junction unmatched. CDR1 and CDR2 from the germline V gene are ENHRY and SYGVKD. The CDR3 extends over 13 amino acids. CDR3 region: CAISDLAGREQFF. The CDR3 DNA sequence: TGTGCCATCAGTGATCTAGCGGGACGGGAGCAGTTCTTC.

This chain links TRBV5-4 with TRBJ2-5, with 9 positions matching TRBD2. This CDR3 is built from 15 residues. V was clipped by 1 base and J by 1 base; unmatched bases: 2. Looked up from germline, CDR1 is SGHNT and CDR2 is YYREEE (reference sequence). The CDR3 spells CASSLTSGFQETQYF. CDR3 DNA: TGTGCCAGCAGCTTGACTAGCGGGTTCCAAGAGACCCAGTACTTC.

The CDR3 loop is CASSLTEVSHTGELFF. Written as DNA, the CDR3 is TGTGCCAGCAGCTTAACGGAGGTTTCGCACACCGGGGAGCTGTTTTTT. The rearrangement links TRBV7-8 to TRBJ2-2; possibly TRBD2 for D (5 bases). The CDR3 contains 16 residues. V was clipped by 2 bases and J by 3 bases, with 13 bases between them. Germline-derived CDR1 and CDR2 are SGHVS and FQNEAQ.

This rearrangement joins TRBV9 to TRBJ2-2; D is undetermined. Trimming shortened V by 3 bases and J by 3 bases, and 6 bases separated the two germline ends. CDR1 and CDR2 from the germline V gene are SGDLS and YYNGEE. The CDR3 covers 13 residues. CDR3 in amino acids: CASSESHTGELFF. CDR3 DNA: TGTGCCAGCAGCGAGAGCCACACCGGGGAGCTGTTTTTT.